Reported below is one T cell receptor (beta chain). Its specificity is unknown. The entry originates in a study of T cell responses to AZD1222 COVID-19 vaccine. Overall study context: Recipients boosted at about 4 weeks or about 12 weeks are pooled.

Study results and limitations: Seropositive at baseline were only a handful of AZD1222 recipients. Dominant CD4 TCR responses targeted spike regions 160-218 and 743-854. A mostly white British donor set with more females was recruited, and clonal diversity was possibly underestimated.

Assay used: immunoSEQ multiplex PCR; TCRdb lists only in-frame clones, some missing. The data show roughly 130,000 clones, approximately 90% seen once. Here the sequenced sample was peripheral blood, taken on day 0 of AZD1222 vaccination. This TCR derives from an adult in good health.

CDR3: CATGGQLSNQPQHF. Here the CDR3 DNA reads TGTGCCACCGGGGGGCAGCTTAGCAATCAGCCCCAGCATTTT. The chain employs TRBV6-5 and TRBJ1-5; D might be TRBD1 (6 bases). V dropped 10 bases and J dropped 0 bases, with 13 bases sitting between them. This CDR3 has 14 residues. In germline, CDR1 is MNHEY, CDR2 SVGAGI.